This T cell receptor beta chain is from a study of cytomegalovirus exposure and HLA in healthy donors. Sequencing used immunoSEQ multiplex PCR; TCRdb keeps in-frame clones, though not all of them. Of tens of thousands of clones in the sample, about 94% were seen once. CDR1 is SGHNT, CDR2 YYREEE, per germline (reference sequence). V lost 1 base and J lost 3; bases outside the gene matches: 6. This CDR3 comprises 15 residues. This sequence was found in a man aged 18 to 30 in good health and CMV-seropositive. The sequencing input was PBMCs. The chain joins TRBV5-4 to TRBJ2-5, with TRBD1 matching 7 bases. The CDR3 sequence: CASSLLSGTEETQYF. The CDR3, as DNA: TGTGCCAGCAGCTTGTTAAGTGGGACAGAAGAGACCCAGTACTTC.